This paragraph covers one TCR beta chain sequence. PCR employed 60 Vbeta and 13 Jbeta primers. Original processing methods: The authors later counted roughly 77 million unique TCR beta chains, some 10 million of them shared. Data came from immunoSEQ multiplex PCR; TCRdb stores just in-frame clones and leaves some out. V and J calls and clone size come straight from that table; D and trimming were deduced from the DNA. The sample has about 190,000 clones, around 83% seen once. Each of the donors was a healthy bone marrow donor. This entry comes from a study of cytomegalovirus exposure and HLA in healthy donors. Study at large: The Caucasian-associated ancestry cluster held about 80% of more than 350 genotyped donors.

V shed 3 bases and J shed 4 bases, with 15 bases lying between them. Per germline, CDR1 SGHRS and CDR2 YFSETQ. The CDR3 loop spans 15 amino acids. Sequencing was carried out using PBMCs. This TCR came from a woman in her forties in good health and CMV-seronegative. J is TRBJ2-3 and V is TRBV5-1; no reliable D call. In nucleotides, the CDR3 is TGCGCCAGCAGCTCTCTAGGCCCCAAGGCAGATACGCAGTATTTT. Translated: CASSSLGPKADTQYF.